This T cell receptor (beta chain) was captured by sequencing in a study of blood T cells in healthy people across ages (dated by TCRdb to between 2014 and 2017). With regard to the full study: In model experiments, template switching captured roughly one uniquely barcoded TCR beta cDNA molecule for every two T cells. To track age-related changes in TCR beta repertoire diversity, the study relied on deep sequencing normalized with unique cDNA molecular identifiers. Four age groups were formed from the donors: young (average approximately 17 years), middle-aged (roughly 38), aged (about 68) and long-lived (82). Donors of different ages were randomly distributed across sequencing lanes to avoid experimental bias. Two additional independent replicas of 1 million unique cDNA reads from the same blood draw were analyzed for two donors (one aged 18 to 29 and one aged 80 or older).

The protocol used for the library was 5' RACE. The data were produced on an Illumina HiSeq 2500. A second roughly 6 to 12 cycle PCR used a sample-barcoded 5' primer and a J-beta primer mix. A template-switch 5' adaptor carrying 12 random nucleotides introduced a unique molecular identifier onto each TCR beta cDNA molecule. At least 2.5 million CDR3-containing paired-end reads were obtained from each sample. The Mint cDNA synthesis kit, primed by a TRBC-specific oligonucleotide, was used to synthesize first-strand cDNA from all RNA. Following uracil-DNA glycosylase treatment, a first 18-cycle PCR with universal primers M1SS and BC2_uni_R was performed on all cDNA. The study's processing was this. For normalization, 1 million high-quality reads were randomly selected from each sample, with every read carrying a distinct molecular identifier. Reads sharing molecular identifiers were discarded rather than binned into consensus sequences. MiTCR, set to a Q25 quality threshold and the strictest error-elimination algorithm, was used for CDR3 identification, clonotype clustering and error correction. A nonparametric unseen species model with Euler transformation was used to estimate lower-bound total TCR beta diversity. Clones were called with MiXCR by TCRdb after fastp trimmed the public reads at Q25, and only in-frame beta chains were retained. For every CDR3 protein sequence, its rows merge into one entry that carries the most common genes and DNA. The V and J calls here are based on TCRdb, not the publication. In this sample the table shows some 790,000 distinct CDR3 sequences, 29% of which occur a single time. The leading ten clones occupy roughly 17% of the sample.

Taken from the germline V gene, the CDR1 and CDR2 loops are SGHAT and FQNNGV. Relative to germline, V is missing 5 bases and J is missing 4 bases, with 14 bases of the junction outside any gene match. CDR3 length: 17 amino acids, cysteine to phenylalanine. CDR3 DNA only is kept here, 51 bases in frame from base 1. This clonotype was recorded many times. Its target antigen remains unknown. The sample holds no much larger clone one base away, and base qualities are not on file. General study outcomes and caveats: A strong correlation was found between observed TCR beta diversity and the percentage of naive T cells measured by flow cytometry. Conclusive comparison of naive and antigen-experienced compartments was prevented by the profiling of bulk unsorted PBMCs. The long-lived group showed more naive CD4+ T cells, fewer expanded clones and increased TCR diversity than the aged group, suggesting age selection. Observed TCR beta diversity per million T cells fell roughly linearly with age, and a significant reduction was already apparent by age around 40. The CMV infection status of donors was not known, potentially confounding age-related changes in expanded clonotypes. Total diversity estimates from one million sequenced T cells were considered lower bounds and underestimates.

Donors were a few dozen systemically healthy Caucasian individuals from Russia aged roughly 6 to 90 years. Each donor gave about 10 milliliters of peripheral blood, drawn into EDTA-treated Vacutainer tubes. PBMCs were isolated by Ficoll-Paque density-gradient centrifugation, with at least 6 million obtained per sample. Trizol reagent was used to extract total RNA from the PBMCs, yielding at least 6 micrograms per sample. For every donor, flow cytometry on a PBMC aliquot measured the percentage of naive CD45RAhigh/CD27high T cells. This chain is built from TRBV11-2 and TRBJ2-1; 7 of the junction bases match TRBD2. Source material: blood. This receptor was obtained from a woman aged 80 or over in good health. Here the CDR3 is given as CASSPKVSSGPYNEQFF. The sequence in DNA is TGTGCCAGCAGCCCCAAGGTCTCTAGCGGACCATACAATGAGCAGTTCTTC.